These 16 T cell receptor beta chains originate from one sample sequenced in a study of OX40 agonist ivuxolimab in advanced cancers. Method: immunoSEQ multiplex PCR; TCRdb's copy keeps in-frame clones and lacks some. This sample has 30,000 or so clones; 84% occur once, and the top ten carry 15% to 25%. The sample here was CD4+ or CD8+ T cells sorted from blood, taken in a trial of the OX40 agonist ivuxolimab. The receptors were sampled from an adult with an advanced solid tumor such as melanoma, head and neck, liver or kidney cancer.

The rearrangement links TRBV4-3 to TRBJ2-4; 11 bases map to TRBD1. Trimming cost V 4 bases and J 8 bases; bases outside gene matches: 4. In germline, CDR1 is LGHNA, CDR2 YSLEER. This CDR3 has 14 residues. Written as DNA, the CDR3 is TGCGCCAGCAGCCCCGGACAGGGGGCGGACATTCAGTACTTC. This codes for CASSPGQGADIQYF.

The J gene is TRBJ1-2, the V gene TRBV7-9, with D perhaps TRBD1 (5 bases). The V end was cut by 4 bases, the J end by 1 base, with 16 bases between. In germline, CDR1 is SEHNR, CDR2 FQNEAQ (reference sequence). This CDR3 comprises 16 residues. CDR3 sequence (DNA): TGTGCCAGCAGCTCCGACCTCCAGGGTGGTAACTATGGCTACACCTTC. Translated: CASSSDLQGGNYGYTF.

The rearrangement joins TRBV5-4 to TRBJ2-7; 7 positions match TRBD1. CDR3 size: 14 residues. V dropped 4 bases and J dropped 0; count of bases not matched to a gene: 4. The germline gives CDR1 SGHNT, CDR2 YYREEE (reference sequence). CDR3 nucleotides: TGTGCCAGCAGCACCGGGACAGTCTCCTACGAGCAGTACTTC. It codes for CASSTGTVSYEQYF. Full variable domain (missing parts from reference TRBV5-4 and TRBJ2-7): ETGVTQSPTHLIKTRGQQVTLRCSSQSGHNTVSWYQQALGQGPQFIFQYYREEENGRGNFPPRFSGLQFPNYSSELNVNALELDDSALYLCASSTGTVSYEQYFGPGTRLTVT.

The chain joins TRBV11-1 to TRBJ2-5, with D possibly TRBD2 on 5 matching bases. The CDR3 spans 16 residues. Trimming left V 3 bases short and J 2 bases short, with 16 bases between. Germline V gene sequence: CDR1 SGHAT, CDR2 FQDESV (reference sequence). The CDR3 nucleotides read TGTGCCAGCAGCTTCGGAGGAGGAGGAACTCAAGAGACCCAGTACTTC. Translated: CASSFGGGGTQETQYF.

The J gene is TRBJ2-3, the V gene TRBV4-3; 13 bases match TRBD2. CDR3 size: 15 residues. The J segment lost 7 bases and the V segment lost 1 base, leaving 2 bases of the junction unmatched. Per germline, CDR1 LGHNA and CDR2 YSLEER. The CDR3 here is CASSQVGLAGYTQYF. The DNA for the CDR3 is TGCGCCAGCAGCCAAGTGGGACTAGCGGGGTATACGCAGTATTTT.

This chain links TRBV30 with TRBJ2-1; tentatively, D is TRBD1 (5 bases). This CDR3 has 10 amino acids. Germline values: CDR1 GTSNPN, CDR2 SVGIG (reference sequence). Trimming removed 3 bases from V and 10 bases from J, with 7 bases in between. CDR3 sequence: CAWSHREQFF. The CDR3 DNA is TGTGCCTGGAGCCACAGGGAGCAGTTCTTC.

V is TRBV4-2 and J is TRBJ2-1, with 14 bases matching TRBD2. CDR1 is LGHNA and CDR2 is YNFKEQ in the germline V gene. J was trimmed by 5 bases and V by 4 bases; bases with no gene match: 4. The CDR3 contains 16 residues. CDR3 region: CASSREGLAGDNEQFF. The DNA for the CDR3 is TGTGCCAGCAGCCGGGAGGGACTAGCGGGGGACAATGAGCAGTTCTTC.

The chain employs TRBV10-2 and TRBJ2-1; 12 bases fit TRBD1. Germline lookup yields CDR1 WSHSY and CDR2 SAAADI. Trimming took 7 bases from V and 9 from J; bases not matched to a gene: 10. The CDR3 totals 15 residues. CDR3 loop: CASNAGGTGGIEQFF. CDR3 nucleotides: TGCGCCAGCAACGCGGGCGGGACAGGGGGCATTGAGCAGTTCTTC.

This sequence joins TRBV27 and TRBJ1-5; D not certain. Germline CDR1 reads MNHEY; CDR2 reads SMNVEV (reference sequence). The length of the CDR3 is 12 residues. Trimming left V 5 bases short and J 2 bases short, with 4 bases between. Here the CDR3 reads CASSTGNQPQHF. CDR3 nucleotide sequence: TGTGCCAGCAGTACTGGCAATCAGCCCCAGCATTTT.

The gene calls are TRBV4-2 and TRBJ2-1; D possibly corresponds to TRBD2 (5 bases). Germline V gene data show CDR1 as LGHNA and CDR2 as YNFKEQ. The V end lost 0 bases, the J end lost 5 bases, and 11 bases lay between the germline ends. The CDR3 has 15 residues. The CDR3 spells CASSQDRGRNNEQFF. The CDR3 coding sequence is TGTGCCAGCAGCCAAGACAGAGGGAGAAACAATGAGCAGTTCTTC.

This chain's CDR3 is CASKGFHEQAVNTQYF. CDR3 nucleotide sequence: TGTGCCAGCAAGGGCTTCCACGAACAGGCGGTGAATACGCAGTATTTT. The rearrangement joins TRBV28 to TRBJ2-3; the D gene is possibly TRBD1 (5 bases). CDR1 MDHEN and CDR2 SYDVKM come from the germline V gene. V was clipped by 7 bases and J by 7 bases, with 24 bases between them. The CDR3 covers 16 residues.

The V and J genes are TRBV28 and TRBJ1-3, with D perhaps TRBD1 (5 bases). Trimming left V 7 bases short and J 4 bases short, with 11 bases between. Germline CDR1 and CDR2: MDHEN and SYDVKM. The CDR3 totals 13 residues. CDR3 in DNA: TGTGCCAGCAAAGAGACAGCCGGAAACACCATATATTTT. Its translation is CASKETAGNTIYF.

The chain carries TRBV27 and TRBJ2-5, with TRBD2 as a possible D gene (7 bases). CDR3 length: 14 amino acids. V lost 4 bases and J 1 base, leaving 10 bases between the germline ends. Germline CDR1 is MNHEY and CDR2 is SMNVEV (reference sequence). CDR3 protein: CASSSRGPQETQYF. Here the CDR3 DNA reads TGTGCCAGCAGTTCGCGGGGGCCCCAAGAGACCCAGTACTTC.

This clone was seen just once. This chain joins TRBV27 and TRBJ2-5, with a tentative D call TRBD2 (5 bases). This CDR3 has 12 residues. Germline CDR1 MNHEY, CDR2 SMNVEV (reference sequence). This chain's CDR3 is CATRSEGETQYF. The CDR3 nucleotides read TGTGCGACCCGGAGCGAGGGAGAGACCCAGTACTTC.

The rearrangement uses TRBV27 and TRBJ2-7; TRBD2 aligns across 8 bases. The CDR3 consists of 14 residues. Germline CDR1 MNHEY, CDR2 SMNVEV (reference sequence). Trimming removed 7 bases from V and 4 bases from J; junction bases left unmatched: 9. CDR3 nucleotides: TGTGCCAGCATGGAAAGAGCGGGAGATTACGAGCAGTACTTC. It is translated as CASMERAGDYEQYF.

This rearrangement joins TRBV10-3 to TRBJ2-3, with 9 bases identical to TRBD2. The V gene end was trimmed by 3 bases and the J gene end by 5 bases; junction bases not matched to a gene: 6. Germline values: CDR1 ENHRY, CDR2 SYGVKD. The CDR3 totals 15 residues. The chain's CDR3 is CAISEGGGGLDTQYF. CDR3 DNA: TGTGCCATCAGTGAAGGCGGGGGGGGCCTAGATACGCAGTATTTT.